This passage covers 12 T cell receptor beta chains from one sample sequenced in a study of cytomegalovirus exposure and HLA in healthy donors. The PCR ran on 60 Vbeta and 13 Jbeta primers. Sequenced by immunoSEQ multiplex PCR; TCRdb stores in-frame clones only, minus some. The table has about 95,000 clones, about 86% seen once. The specimen sequenced was PBMCs. These receptors were collected from an older woman in good health and CMV-seropositive.

The chain uses TRBV4-1 and TRBJ2-7; TRBD1 matches 9 bases. CDR1 MGHRA and CDR2 YSYEKL come from the germline V gene. The CDR3 length is 14 residues. V lost 5 bases to trimming and J lost 5 bases; unmatched junction nucleotides: 7. The DNA for the CDR3 is TGCGCCAGCAGCGCCGGGACAGGGCTTCACGAGCAGTACTTC. Protein sequence: CASSAGTGLHEQYF.

V gene TRBV5-1 combines with J gene TRBJ1-6; 7 nucleotides match TRBD1. V was pared by 4 bases and J by 6 bases, with 7 bases of the junction left unmatched. The length of the CDR3 is 15 residues. Germline CDR1 and CDR2: SGHRS and YFSETQ. The CDR3 DNA sequence: TGCGCCAGCAGCCTCGGGACAGATCCTAATTCACCCCTCCACTTT. As protein: CASSLGTDPNSPLHF.

The rearrangement links TRBV7-8 to TRBJ2-5; 8 bases fit TRBD1. The J call is in doubt because the DNA end fits TRBJ2-7 better. The V gene's germline CDR1 is SGHVS and CDR2 FQNEAQ. The CDR3 is 16 amino acids. CDR3 bases: TGTGCCAGCAGCTTCTATCCCGGGACAGGACCCTACGAGCAGTACTTC. Protein product: CASSFYPGTGPYEQYF.

Comments on this clone: One end of the junction fails to match germline, which may point to a read error. The CDR3 region is CASRVPGQGKQPQHF. For the CDR3, the DNA is TGTGCCAGCAGAGTACCGGGACAGGGCAAACAGCCCCAGCATTTT. The gene calls are TRBV6-1 and TRBJ1-5; 9 bases map to TRBD1. Germline assignment: CDR1 MNHNS and CDR2 SASEGT. The CDR3 totals 15 residues.

The rearrangement links TRBV19 to TRBJ2-2; D is unclear. There are 13 residues in the CDR3. Germline CDR1 reads LNHDA; CDR2 reads SQIVND (reference sequence). V lost 3 bases to trimming and J lost 6 bases, with 8 bases between them. CDR3 sequence: CASSIAQSGELFF. The CDR3 DNA sequence: TGTGCCAGTAGTATCGCACAATCCGGGGAGCTGTTTTTT.

This clone showed up just a few times. The V gene is TRBV27, the J gene TRBJ2-2, with 10 bases identical to TRBD1. Germline V gene data show CDR1 as MNHEY and CDR2 as SMNVEV (reference sequence). This CDR3 comprises 16 residues. V shed 6 bases, J shed 4 bases, and the junction held 8 bases outside the gene matches. The DNA for the CDR3 is TGTGCCAGCAGACGACCCGGGACAGGGGTCACCGGGGAGCTGTTTTTT. Translation: CASRRPGTGVTGELFF.

This rearrangement joins TRBV9 to TRBJ2-3; D is undetermined. This CDR3 comprises 14 residues. V shed 2 bases and J shed 2 bases, with 9 bases lying between them. Per germline, CDR1 SGDLS and CDR2 YYNGEE. The CDR3 reads CASSVLSDTDTQYF. For the CDR3, the DNA is TGTGCCAGCAGCGTTTTAAGCGACACAGATACGCAGTATTTT. The entire variable domain, with the rest obtained from reference TRBV9 and TRBJ2-3, is as follows: DSGVTQTPKHLITATGQRVTLRCSPRSGDLSVYWYQQSLDQGLQFLIQYYNGEERAKGNILERFSAQQFPDLHSELNLSSLELGDSALYFCASSVLSDTDTQYFGPGTRLTVL.

This clone was seen a single time. The same CDR3 also results from other DNA sequences found in this sample. This chain uses TRBV5-5 with TRBJ2-7; 7 bases fit TRBD2. The CDR3 runs 15 residues. Trimming cost V 5 bases and J 1 base; bases outside gene matches: 9. In germline, CDR1 is SGHKS, CDR2 YYEKEE (reference sequence). The CDR3 bases are TGTGCCAGCAGTTCAAGCGGGATCCGTTCCTACGAGCAGTACTTC. The encoded protein is CASSSSGIRSYEQYF.

V usage is TRBV18 and J usage is TRBJ2-2; 8 bases line up with TRBD1. CDR1 is KGHSH and CDR2 is LQKENI in the germline V gene. CDR3 length: 18 amino acids. The J segment lost 1 base and the V segment lost 6 bases, leaving 13 bases of the junction unmatched. CDR3 sequence: CASSLTGDRRVNTGELFF. In DNA, the CDR3 is TGTGCCAGCTCCCTAACCGGGGACAGGCGGGTGAACACCGGGGAGCTGTTTTTT.

In its sample, this clone was seen a few times. V usage is TRBV6-5 and J usage is TRBJ1-5; D not certain. The CDR3 has 14 residues. Trimming took off 6 bases at V and 2 bases at J, with 11 bases between the two ends. Germline V gives CDR1 MNHEY, CDR2 SVGAGI. Here the CDR3 reads CASRLSGGNQPQHF. CDR3 DNA: TGTGCCAGCAGGCTTTCGGGTGGCAATCAGCCCCAGCATTTT.

The V call is TRBV28, the J call TRBJ2-7; D is perhaps TRBD2 (6 bases). V was trimmed by 5 bases and J by 0 bases, leaving 14 bases between them. There are 15 residues in the CDR3. Germline CDR1 MDHEN, CDR2 SYDVKM. Written as DNA, the CDR3 is TGTGCCAGCAGTCGGACGGGAGTCCTCTCCTACGAGCAGTACTTC. Translation gives CASSRTGVLSYEQYF.

The chain has TRBV7-9 and TRBJ2-7, with D tentatively TRBD2 (7 bases). Germline CDR1 reads SEHNR; CDR2 reads FQNEAQ (reference sequence). The CDR3 sequence is 18 residues long. Trimming took 2 bases from V and 2 from J, leaving 22 bases between them. As DNA, the CDR3 is TGTGCCAGCAGCTTATTTTTTTCGGGGGGCGGATTCACCTACGAGCAGTACTTC. Amino acids: CASSLFFSGGGFTYEQYF.